This T cell receptor beta chain was captured in a study of T cell repertoires in cytomegalovirus infection. Across the whole study: Selection of CMV epitopes for the study included recently identified HLA-C-restricted and well-studied HLA-B-restricted ones. It was the public TCR beta signatures that indicated both CMV infection and matching HLA type.

TCRdb used MiXCR to reprocess the reads, holding one entry per CDR3 protein. The sample shows some 500,000 distinct CDR3 sequences, 40% of them seen only once. The sample holds many counts of this clonotype. Its target is unknown. Trimming cost V 6 bases and J 0 bases, with 9 bases left between them. The CDR3 totals 14 residues. The study, taken as a whole, reports: Dominating the ex vivo response were TCR beta clonotypes that were CMV-specific and HLA-C-restricted. Adding up the frequency of public TCR beta families identified people who carried CMV plus the relevant HLA.

This specimen was cultured PBMCs, taken from culture after CMV antigen stimulation. The sequence came from a human donor in good health (CMV status not recorded). Some clones in this sample may be carry-over from other donors' samples. The gene calls are TRBV12-3 or TRBV12-4 and TRBJ1-5; D not resolved. The CDR3 is CASSPGLSNQPQHF. The CDR3 bases are TGTGCCAGCAGCCCGGGTCTTAGCAATCAGCCCCAGCATTTT.